The clone carrying this T cell receptor (beta chain) has ten or more counts. Its antigen is currently unknown. The data originate from a study of T-cell reconstitution after alpha-beta-depleted transplantation in children. Overall study findings and caveats: Approximately two months post-transplant, alpha-beta T cells reportedly originated from several hundred expanded graft clones. Newly generated T cells supplied most T-cell counts and diversity one year post-transplant. Day-60 TCRbeta diversity that was high in some patients was derived from surviving recipient T cells and thymic progenitors.

TCRbeta library preparation incorporated unique molecular identifiers. MiXCR was run by TCRdb on the PCR reads, yielding one entry per CDR3 protein. This table holds 250,000 to 300,000 distinct CDR3 sequences, 11% found once. Germline trimming cut 7 bases from V and 0 bases from J; bases unmatched to any gene: 13. This CDR3 is 17 amino acids long. Germline CDR1 DFQATT, CDR2 SNEGSKA (reference sequence). The source is a male patient between 2 and 10 years old who had a stem cell transplant for chronic granulomatous disease, so the T cells may come from the graft donor. The chain links TRBV20-1 to TRBJ2-3; 10 nucleotides align to TRBD2. The specimen comprised peripheral blood, sampled 180 days after TCRalphabeta/CD19-depleted stem cell transplant. This CDR3 reads CSVEGDVSGRSTDTQYF. The CDR3 coding sequence is TGCAGTGTTGAGGGCGACGTTAGCGGGAGGAGCACAGATACGCAGTATTTT.